One T cell receptor beta chain is described in this entry. As yet, its antigen is unknown. Clones were read by immunoSEQ multiplex PCR, and TCRdb kept only the in-frame ones, dropping some. Of fewer than 70,000 clones in the sample, around 86% were seen once. The data derive from a study of lymphopenia after photon versus proton radiotherapy. The germline V gene encodes CDR1 SGHVS and CDR2 FQNEAQ. Unmatched junction bases numbered 2, after V lost 1 base and J lost 2 bases. The CDR3 totals 14 residues. Regarding the study as a whole: Better survival with proton therapy was suggested as possible, not demonstrated.

The sequencing used peripheral blood, collected from a patient treated with proton-based radiotherapy. The sequence was obtained from a man older than 75 with esophageal cancer. The gene calls are TRBV7-8 and TRBJ2-7; 7 nucleotides match TRBD1. The CDR3 region is CASSLGGTAYEQYF. The CDR3 DNA is TGTGCCAGCAGCTTAGGAGGGACAGCCTACGAGCAGTACTTC.